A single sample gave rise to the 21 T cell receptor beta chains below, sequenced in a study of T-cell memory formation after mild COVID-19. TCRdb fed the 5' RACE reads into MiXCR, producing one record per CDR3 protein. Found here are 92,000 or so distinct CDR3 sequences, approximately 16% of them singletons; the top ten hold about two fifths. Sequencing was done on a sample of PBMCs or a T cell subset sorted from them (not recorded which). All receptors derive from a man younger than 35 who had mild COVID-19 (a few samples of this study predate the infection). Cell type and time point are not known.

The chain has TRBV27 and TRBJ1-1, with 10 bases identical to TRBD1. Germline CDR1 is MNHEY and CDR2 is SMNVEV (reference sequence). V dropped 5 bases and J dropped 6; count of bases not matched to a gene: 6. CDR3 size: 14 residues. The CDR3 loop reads CASSLGQGYAEAFF. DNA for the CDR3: TGTGCCAGCAGTCTGGGACAGGGGTACGCTGAAGCTTTCTTT.

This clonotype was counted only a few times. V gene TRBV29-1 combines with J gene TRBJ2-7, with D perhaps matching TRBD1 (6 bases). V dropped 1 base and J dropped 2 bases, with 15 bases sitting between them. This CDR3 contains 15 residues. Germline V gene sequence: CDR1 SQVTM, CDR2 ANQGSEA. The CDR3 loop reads CSVEGAGGQTYEQYF. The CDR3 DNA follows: TGCAGCGTTGAAGGGGCAGGCGGACAGACCTACGAGCAGTACTTC.

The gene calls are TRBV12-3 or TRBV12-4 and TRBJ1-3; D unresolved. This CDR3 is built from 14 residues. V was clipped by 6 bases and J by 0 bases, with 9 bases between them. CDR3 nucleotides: TGTGCCAGCAGCTACACCGTCTCTGGAAACACCATATATTTT. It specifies CASSYTVSGNTIYF.

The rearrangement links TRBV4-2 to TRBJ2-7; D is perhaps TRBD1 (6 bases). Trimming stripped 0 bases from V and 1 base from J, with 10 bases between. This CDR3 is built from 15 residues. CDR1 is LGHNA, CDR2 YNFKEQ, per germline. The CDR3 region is CASSQERQGSYEQYF. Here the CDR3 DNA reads TGTGCCAGCAGCCAAGAAAGGCAGGGGTCCTACGAGCAGTACTTC.

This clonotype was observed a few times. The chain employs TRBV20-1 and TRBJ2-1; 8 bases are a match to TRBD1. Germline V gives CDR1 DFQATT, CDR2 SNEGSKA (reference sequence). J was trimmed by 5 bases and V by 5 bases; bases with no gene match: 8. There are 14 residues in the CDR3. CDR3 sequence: CSAYRDRRNNEQFF. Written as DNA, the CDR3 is TGCAGTGCTTACCGGGACAGGAGAAACAATGAGCAGTTCTTC.

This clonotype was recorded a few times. The CDR3 loop is CASSDGETVLGEKLFF. The DNA for the CDR3 is TGCGCCAGCAGCGACGGGGAGACAGTTCTCGGAGAAAAACTGTTTTTT. J is TRBJ1-4 and V is TRBV5-1; perhaps TRBD1 as D (5 bases). Trimming left V 4 bases short and J 8 bases short, with 21 bases between. In germline, CDR1 is SGHRS, CDR2 YFSETQ. The CDR3 covers 16 residues.

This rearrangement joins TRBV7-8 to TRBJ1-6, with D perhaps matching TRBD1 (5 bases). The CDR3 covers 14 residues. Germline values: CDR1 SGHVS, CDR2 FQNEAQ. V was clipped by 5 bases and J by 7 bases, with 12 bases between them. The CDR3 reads CASSRGPGNSPLHF. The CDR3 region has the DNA TGTGCCAGCAGCCGCGGGCCAGGGAATTCACCCCTCCACTTT.

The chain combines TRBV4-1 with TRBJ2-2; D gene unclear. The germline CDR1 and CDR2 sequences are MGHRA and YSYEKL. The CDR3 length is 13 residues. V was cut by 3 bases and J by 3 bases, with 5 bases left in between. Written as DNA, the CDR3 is TGCGCCAGCAGCCAGCCCTACACCGGGGAGCTGTTTTTT. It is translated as CASSQPYTGELFF.

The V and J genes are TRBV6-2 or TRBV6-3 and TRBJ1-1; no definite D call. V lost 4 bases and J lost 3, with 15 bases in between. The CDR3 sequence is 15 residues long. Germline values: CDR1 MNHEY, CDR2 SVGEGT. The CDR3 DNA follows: TGTGCCAGCAGTTTCACAGCGGGGATCGACACTGAAGCTTTCTTT. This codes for CASSFTAGIDTEAFF.

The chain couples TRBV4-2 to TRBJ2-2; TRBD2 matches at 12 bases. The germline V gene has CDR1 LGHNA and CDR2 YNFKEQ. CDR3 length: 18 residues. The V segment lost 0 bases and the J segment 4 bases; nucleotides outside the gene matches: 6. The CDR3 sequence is CASSQDRTSGASTGELFF. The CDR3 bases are TGTGCCAGCAGCCAAGATCGGACTAGCGGGGCCTCCACCGGGGAGCTGTTTTTT.

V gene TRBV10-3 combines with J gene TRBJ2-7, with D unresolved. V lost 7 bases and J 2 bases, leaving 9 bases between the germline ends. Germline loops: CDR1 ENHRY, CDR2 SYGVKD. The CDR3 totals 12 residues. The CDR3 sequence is CAITNGPYEQYF. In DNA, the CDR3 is TGTGCCATCACTAACGGGCCCTACGAGCAGTACTTC.

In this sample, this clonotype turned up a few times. The CDR3 is CASNGPRDLRTDTQYF. The DNA of the CDR3 is TGTGCCAGCAACGGACCCAGGGATTTGCGGACAGATACGCAGTATTTT. This chain links TRBV11-2 with TRBJ2-3, with TRBD1 as a possible D gene (5 bases). This CDR3 region has 16 residues. Germline CDR1 and CDR2: SGHAT and FQNNGV. The germline V and J ends were trimmed by 7 bases and 3 bases, with 20 bases remaining between them. The variable domain in full, with the rest retrieved from reference TRBV11-2 and TRBJ2-3, is EAGVAQSPRYKIIEKRQSVAFWCNPISGHATLYWYQQILGQGPKLLIQFQNNGVVDDSQLPKDRFSAERLKGVDSTLKIQPAKLEDSAVYLCASNGPRDLRTDTQYFGPGTRLTVL.

CDR3 protein: CASSLGTTDVNYGYTF. DNA of the CDR3: TGTGCCAGCAGCTTGGGGACTACGGACGTTAACTATGGCTACACCTTC. This chain connects TRBV5-4 to TRBJ1-2; D is unresolved. CDR1 SGHNT and CDR2 YYREEE come from the germline V gene (reference sequence). The CDR3 sequence is 16 residues long. V was cut by 0 bases and J by 1 base, with 13 bases left in between.

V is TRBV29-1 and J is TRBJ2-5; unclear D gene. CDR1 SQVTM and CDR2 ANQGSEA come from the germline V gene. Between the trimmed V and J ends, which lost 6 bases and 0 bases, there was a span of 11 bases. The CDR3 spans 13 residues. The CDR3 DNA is TGCAGCGTGGAACCGCCGTACCAAGAGACCCAGTACTTC. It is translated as CSVEPPYQETQYF.

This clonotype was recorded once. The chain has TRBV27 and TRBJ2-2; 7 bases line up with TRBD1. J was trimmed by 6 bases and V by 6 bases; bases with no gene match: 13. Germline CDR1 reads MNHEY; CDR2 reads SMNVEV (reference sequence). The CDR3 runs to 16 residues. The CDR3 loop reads CASSSTATGWSGELFF. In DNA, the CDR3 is TGTGCCAGCAGCTCGACCGCGACAGGGTGGTCCGGGGAGCTGTTTTTT.

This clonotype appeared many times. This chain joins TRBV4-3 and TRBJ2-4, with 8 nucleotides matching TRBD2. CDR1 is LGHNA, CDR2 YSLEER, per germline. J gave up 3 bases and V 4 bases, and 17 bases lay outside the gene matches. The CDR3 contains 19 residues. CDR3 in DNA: TGCGCCAGCAGCCCCGAAGTCCGGGGGGGAGGAAATGTCAAAAACATTCAGTACTTC. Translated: CASSPEVRGGGNVKNIQYF.

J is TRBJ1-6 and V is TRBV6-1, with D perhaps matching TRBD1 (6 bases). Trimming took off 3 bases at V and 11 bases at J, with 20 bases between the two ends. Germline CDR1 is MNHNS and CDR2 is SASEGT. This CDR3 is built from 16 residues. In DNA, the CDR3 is TGTGCCAGCAGTGATCTTCCCGGTTTCAGGGGCCCACCCCTCCACTTT. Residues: CASSDLPGFRGPPLHF.

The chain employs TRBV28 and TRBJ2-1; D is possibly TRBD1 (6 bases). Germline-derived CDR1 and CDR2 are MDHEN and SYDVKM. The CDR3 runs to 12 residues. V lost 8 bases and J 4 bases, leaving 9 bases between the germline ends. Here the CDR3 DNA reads TGTGCCAGCCGGGACACGTACAATGAGCAGTTCTTC. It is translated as CASRDTYNEQFF.

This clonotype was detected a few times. CDR3 bases: TGTGCCAGCAGCTTAGAAGGGTATGTCTACGAGCAGTACTTC. Protein: CASSLEGYVYEQYF. J is TRBJ2-7 and V is TRBV7-9, with D hard to call. Germline V lookup: CDR1 SEHNR, CDR2 FQNEAQ (reference sequence). V dropped 1 base and J dropped 3 bases, with 10 bases sitting between them. The CDR3 covers 14 residues.

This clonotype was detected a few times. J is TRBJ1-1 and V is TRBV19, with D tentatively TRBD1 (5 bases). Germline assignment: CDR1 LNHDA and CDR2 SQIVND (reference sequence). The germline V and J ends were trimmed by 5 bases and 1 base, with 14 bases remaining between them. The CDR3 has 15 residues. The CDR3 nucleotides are TGTGCCAGTAGTCCCTCAGACAGCGGGAACACTGAAGCTTTCTTT. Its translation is CASSPSDSGNTEAFF.

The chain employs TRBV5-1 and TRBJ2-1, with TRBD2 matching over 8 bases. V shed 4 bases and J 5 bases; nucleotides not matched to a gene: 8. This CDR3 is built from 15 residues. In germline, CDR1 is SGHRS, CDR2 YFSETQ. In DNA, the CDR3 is TGCGCCAGCAGCCTGTATCGGGGGGGAGACAATGAGCAGTTCTTC. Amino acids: CASSLYRGGDNEQFF.